This T cell receptor beta chain was sequenced in a study of blood T cell repertoires in COVID-19. Study-wide context: Samples of COVID-19 (acute and convalescent) were obtained from the United States, Italy and Spain. Sources were T cells, B-cell-depleted T cells, or PBMCs; the material itself was cDNA or gDNA.

In the authors' workflow: Amplification with reference gene primers provided the estimates of nucleated cell counts. Sequencing used immunoSEQ multiplex PCR; TCRdb keeps in-frame clones, though not all of them. V and J calls and clone size are as listed in that table; D and trimming were resolved from the DNA. This table holds about 210,000 clones, about 87% found once. The germline V and J ends were trimmed by 1 base and 0 bases, with 9 bases remaining between them. The CDR3 is 16 amino acids. Germline V gene lookup returns CDR1 LGHDT and CDR2 YNNKEL (reference sequence). V is TRBV3-1 (or the pseudogene TRBV3-2) and J is TRBJ2-2; unclear D gene. The clonotype originates from a man aged 65 to 79 with acute or convalescent COVID-19. The sequencing input was peripheral blood. The CDR3 bases are TGTGCCAGCAGCCAAGGAGGCAGCGCGAACACCGGGGAGCTGTTTTTT. Amino acids: CASSQGGSANTGELFF.